This paragraph reports one TCR beta chain. This sample was included in a study of blood T cell repertoires in COVID-19. Looking at the study overall: Samples representing acute and convalescent COVID-19 were sourced from the United States, Italy and Spain.

This CDR3 is 15 amino acids long. Germline CDR1 reads MNHEY; CDR2 reads SVGEGT. V shed 2 bases, J shed 5 bases, and the junction held 6 bases outside the gene matches. Original data processing: Counts of nucleated cells, estimated from reference gene primer amplification, were obtained. Measured with immunoSEQ multiplex PCR; TCRdb has only the in-frame clones, and not every one. V and J calls and clone size are copied from that table; D and trimming were computed from the DNA. Counted here are about 310,000 clones, around 90% occurring once; the ten biggest clones make up around 8.9%. Sequencing was carried out using PBMCs or T cells enriched from blood (not recorded which). V usage is TRBV6-2 or TRBV6-3 and J usage is TRBJ1-2; 9 nucleotides align to TRBD1. This receptor was taken from a woman between 18 and 29 years old who had recovered from COVID-19. CDR3 residues: CASSYQQGAWYGYTF. CDR3 coding DNA: TGTGCCAGCAGTTACCAACAGGGGGCTTGGTATGGCTACACCTTC.